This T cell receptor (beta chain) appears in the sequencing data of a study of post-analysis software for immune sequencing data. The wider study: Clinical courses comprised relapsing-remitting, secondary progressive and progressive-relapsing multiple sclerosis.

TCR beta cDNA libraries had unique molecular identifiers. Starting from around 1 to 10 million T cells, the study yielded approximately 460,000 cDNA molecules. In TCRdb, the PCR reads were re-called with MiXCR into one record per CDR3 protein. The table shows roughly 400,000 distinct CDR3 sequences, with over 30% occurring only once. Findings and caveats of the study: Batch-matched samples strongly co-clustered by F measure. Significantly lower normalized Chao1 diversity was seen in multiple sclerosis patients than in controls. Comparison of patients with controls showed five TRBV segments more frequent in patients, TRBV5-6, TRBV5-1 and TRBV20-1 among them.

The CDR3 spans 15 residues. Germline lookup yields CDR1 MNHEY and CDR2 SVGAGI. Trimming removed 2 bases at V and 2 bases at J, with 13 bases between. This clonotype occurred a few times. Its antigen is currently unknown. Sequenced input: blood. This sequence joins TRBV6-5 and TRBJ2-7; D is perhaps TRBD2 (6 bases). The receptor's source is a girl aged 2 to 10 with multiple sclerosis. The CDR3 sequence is CASSYGLARAYEQYF. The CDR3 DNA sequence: TGTGCCAGCAGTTACGGGCTAGCGAGAGCCTACGAGCAGTACTTC.